This T cell receptor beta chain derives from a study of control samples from healthy donors and cancer patients. The CDR3 extends over 16 amino acids. V lost 4 bases and J lost 1; bases outside the gene matches: 5. Per the germline V gene, CDR1 is MNHEY and CDR2 is SMNVEV (reference sequence). TCRdb keeps only in-frame clones here, not all; method: immunoSEQ multiplex PCR. The table includes more than 85,000 clones, 80% to 90% detected once. The receptor comes from a woman aged 50 to 65 in good health. This rearrangement joins TRBV27 to TRBJ2-2, with 8 bases that match TRBD1. The material sequenced was blood. CDR3 region: CASSSRTGQNTGELFF. DNA for the CDR3: TGTGCCAGCAGTTCACGGACAGGGCAGAACACCGGGGAGCTGTTTTTT.